This TCR beta chain was sequenced in a study of cytomegalovirus exposure and HLA in healthy donors. Broader study findings: There were a few CMV-associated chains whose specificity for CMV antigens was confirmed in vitro.

The primer mix had 60 Vbeta and 13 Jbeta primers. How the authors handled the data: The count from a later analysis was about 80 million unique TCR beta chains, about 10 million of them shared. Sequencing was performed with immunoSEQ multiplex PCR; in TCRdb, only in-frame clones are kept and a portion is missing. That table furnishes V, J and clone size, whereas the DNA furnished D and trimming. The sample yields about 140,000 clones, roughly 77% seen once. To note about this clone: The target antigen is unknown.

Sequencing was done on a sample of PBMCs. The TCR comes from a female donor in good health and CMV-seronegative.

CDR3 loop: CASSQGIAGLYEQYF. The CDR3 nucleotides read TGCGCCAGCAGCCAAGGGATAGCGGGGCTCTACGAGCAGTACTTC. This rearrangement joins TRBV4-3 to TRBJ2-5; 8 bases fit TRBD2. The DNA end favors TRBJ2-7, so the J call may be wrong. The CDR3 has 15 residues. Looked up from germline, CDR1 is LGHNA and CDR2 is YSLEER.